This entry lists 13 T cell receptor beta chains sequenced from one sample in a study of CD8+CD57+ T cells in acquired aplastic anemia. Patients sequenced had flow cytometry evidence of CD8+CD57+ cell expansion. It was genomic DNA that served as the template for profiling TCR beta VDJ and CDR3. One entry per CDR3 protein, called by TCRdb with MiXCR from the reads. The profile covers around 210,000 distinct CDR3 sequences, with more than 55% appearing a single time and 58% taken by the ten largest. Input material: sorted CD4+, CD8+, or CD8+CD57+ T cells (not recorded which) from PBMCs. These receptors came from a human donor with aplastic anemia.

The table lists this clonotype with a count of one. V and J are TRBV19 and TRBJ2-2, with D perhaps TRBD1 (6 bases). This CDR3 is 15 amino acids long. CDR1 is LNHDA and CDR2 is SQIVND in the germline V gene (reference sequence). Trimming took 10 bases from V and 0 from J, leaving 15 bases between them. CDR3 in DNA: TGTGCCAACACAAAGGACAGTCCGAACACCGGGGAGCTGTTTTTT. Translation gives CANTKDSPNTGELFF.

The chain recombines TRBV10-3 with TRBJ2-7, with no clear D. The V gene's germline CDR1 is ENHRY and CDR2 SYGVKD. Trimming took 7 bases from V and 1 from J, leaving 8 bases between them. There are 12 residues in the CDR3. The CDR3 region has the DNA TGTGCCATCAAGCACGATTCCTACGAGCAGTACTTC. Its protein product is CAIKHDSYEQYF.

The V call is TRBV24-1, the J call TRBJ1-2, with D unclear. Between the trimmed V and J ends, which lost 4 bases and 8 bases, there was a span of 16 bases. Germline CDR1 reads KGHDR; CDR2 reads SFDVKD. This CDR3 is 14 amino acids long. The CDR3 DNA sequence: TGTGCCACCAGTGAGGGCCACCTGCTAGAGGGCTACACCTTC. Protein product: CATSEGHLLEGYTF.

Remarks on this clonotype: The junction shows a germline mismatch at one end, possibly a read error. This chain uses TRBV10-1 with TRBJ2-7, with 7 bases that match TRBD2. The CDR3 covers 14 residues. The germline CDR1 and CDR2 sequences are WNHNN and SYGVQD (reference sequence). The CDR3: CSSSDLTSQEEQYF. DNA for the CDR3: TGCTCCAGCAGTGACTTGACTAGCCAGGAGGAGCAGTACTTC.

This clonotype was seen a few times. The CDR3 loop is CASSEAGEQYF. The CDR3, as DNA: TGTGCCAGCAGTGAAGCGGGAGAGCAGTACTTC. This sequence joins TRBV2 and TRBJ2-7; D is unresolved. V was clipped by 0 bases and J by 7 bases, with 4 bases between them. The CDR3 has 11 residues. CDR1 and CDR2 (germline): SNHLY, FYNNEI.

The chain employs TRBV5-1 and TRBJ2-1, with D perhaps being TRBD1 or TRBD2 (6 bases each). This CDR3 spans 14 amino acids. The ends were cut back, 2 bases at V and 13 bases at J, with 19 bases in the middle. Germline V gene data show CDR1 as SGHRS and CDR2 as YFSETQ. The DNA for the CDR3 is TGCGCCAGCAGCTTTACGGGGGCGGACTCAACCCAGTTCTTC. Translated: CASSFTGADSTQFF.

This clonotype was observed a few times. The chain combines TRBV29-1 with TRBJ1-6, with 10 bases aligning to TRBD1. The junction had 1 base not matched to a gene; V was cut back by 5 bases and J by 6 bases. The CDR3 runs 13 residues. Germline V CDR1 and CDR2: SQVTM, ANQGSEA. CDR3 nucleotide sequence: TGCAGCGTTCGGACAGGGGGTAATTCACCCCTCCACTTT. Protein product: CSVRTGGNSPLHF. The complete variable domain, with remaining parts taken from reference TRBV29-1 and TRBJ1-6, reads SAVISQKPSRDICQRGTSLTIQCQVDSQVTMMFWYRQQPGQSLTLIATANQGSEATYESGFVIDKFPISRPNLTFSTLTVSNMSPEDSSIYLCSVRTGGNSPLHFGNGTRLTVT.

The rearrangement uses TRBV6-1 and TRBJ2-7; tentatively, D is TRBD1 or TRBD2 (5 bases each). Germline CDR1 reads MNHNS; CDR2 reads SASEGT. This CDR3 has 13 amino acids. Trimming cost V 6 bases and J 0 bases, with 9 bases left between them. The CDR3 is CASRGVSSYEQYF. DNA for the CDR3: TGTGCCAGCAGGGGGGTCAGCTCCTACGAGCAGTACTTC.

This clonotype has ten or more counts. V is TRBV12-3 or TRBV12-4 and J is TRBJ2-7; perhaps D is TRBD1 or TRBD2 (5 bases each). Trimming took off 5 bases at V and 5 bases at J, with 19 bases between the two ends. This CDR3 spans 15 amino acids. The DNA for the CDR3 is TGTGCCAGCAGTCTCCCAACCGGGGCCAAGGACGAGCAGTACTTC. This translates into CASSLPTGAKDEQYF.

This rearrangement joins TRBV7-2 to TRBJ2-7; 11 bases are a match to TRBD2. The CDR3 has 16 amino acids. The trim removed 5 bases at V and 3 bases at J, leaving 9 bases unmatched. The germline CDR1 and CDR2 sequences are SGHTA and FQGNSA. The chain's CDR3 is CASSREGGLAVYEQYF. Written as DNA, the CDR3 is TGTGCCAGCAGCCGAGAAGGGGGACTAGCGGTCTACGAGCAGTACTTC.

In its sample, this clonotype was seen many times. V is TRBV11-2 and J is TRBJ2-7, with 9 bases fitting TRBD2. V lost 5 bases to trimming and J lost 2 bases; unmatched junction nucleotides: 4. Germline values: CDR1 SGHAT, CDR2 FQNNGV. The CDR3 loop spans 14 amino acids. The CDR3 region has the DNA TGTGCCAGCAGCGCGGGGGGGGGCCCCTACGAGCAGTACTTC. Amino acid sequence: CASSAGGGPYEQYF.

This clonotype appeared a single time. The CDR3 here is CAISERRQDYEQYF. The CDR3 coding sequence is TGTGCCATCAGTGAGCGGAGGCAGGACTACGAGCAGTACTTC. The chain joins TRBV10-3 to TRBJ2-7, with a possible D match to TRBD2 (5 bases). The V gene's germline CDR1 is ENHRY and CDR2 SYGVKD. The CDR3 sequence is 14 residues long. Trimming took 2 bases from V and 3 from J, leaving 11 bases between them.

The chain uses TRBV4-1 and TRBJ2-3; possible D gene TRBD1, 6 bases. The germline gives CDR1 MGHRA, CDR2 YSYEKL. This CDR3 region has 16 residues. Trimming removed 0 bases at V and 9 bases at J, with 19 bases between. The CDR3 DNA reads TGCGCCAGCAGCCAAGATGTCGTGGGGGCCCCCCGGACGCAGTATTTT. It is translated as CASSQDVVGAPRTQYF.